A single sample is the source of the 12 T cell receptor beta chains below, sequenced in a study of blood T cell repertoires in COVID-19. Using immunoSEQ multiplex PCR, the repertoire was profiled, and TCRdb retains in-frame clones only, with some absent. The top ten clones hold less than 4% of a sample with some 260,000 clones, approximately 86% of them seen once. Sequenced material: peripheral blood. These receptors came from a woman aged 18 to 35 with acute or convalescent COVID-19.

The rearrangement joins TRBV19 to TRBJ1-4, with D perhaps TRBD1 (6 bases). Germline V gene lookup returns CDR1 LNHDA and CDR2 SQIVND (reference sequence). The CDR3 contains 16 residues. V shed 3 bases and J shed 7 bases, with 18 bases lying between them. This chain's CDR3 is CASSITPGQGGEKLFF. The CDR3 DNA is TGTGCCAGTAGTATTACACCGGGACAAGGAGGTGAAAAACTGTTTTTT.

The chain uses TRBV7-2 and TRBJ2-1; 9 bases map to TRBD2. The CDR3 length is 17 residues. V lost 5 bases to trimming and J lost 2 bases; unmatched junction nucleotides: 10. Germline V gene sequence: CDR1 SGHTA, CDR2 FQGNSA. The CDR3 loop reads CASSRRLAVGTYNEQFF. The CDR3 nucleotides read TGTGCCAGCAGCCGTAGACTAGCGGTTGGTACCTACAATGAGCAGTTCTTC.

Written as DNA, the CDR3 is TGCAGCGTTGAATTACTAGCGGGAGATGACGAGCAGTACTTC. Translating it yields CSVELLAGDDEQYF. The chain carries TRBV29-1 and TRBJ2-7; TRBD2 aligns across 11 bases. This CDR3 contains 14 residues. The germline V gene encodes CDR1 SQVTM and CDR2 ANQGSEA. The J segment lost 5 bases and the V segment lost 2 bases, leaving 5 bases of the junction unmatched.

This clone was found once. The genes are TRBV2 and TRBJ2-1, with a weak D call TRBD2 (5 bases). Looked up from germline, CDR1 is SNHLY and CDR2 is FYNNEI. The CDR3 spans 13 residues. V shed 8 bases and J shed 1 base, with 9 bases lying between them. This CDR3 is CASGRWSYNEQFF. The DNA for the CDR3 is TGTGCCAGCGGGAGATGGTCCTACAATGAGCAGTTCTTC. Full variable domain (rest looked up from reference TRBV2 and TRBJ2-1): EPEVTQTPSHQVTQMGQEVILRCVPISNHLYFYWYRQILGQKVEFLVSFYNNEISEKSEIFDDQFSVERPDGSNFTLKIRSTKLEDSAMYFCASGRWSYNEQFFGPGTRLTVL.

The chain carries TRBV7-2 and TRBJ2-1; 7 bases match TRBD2. J was trimmed by 3 bases and V by 7 bases; bases with no gene match: 6. The CDR3 sequence is 14 residues long. Looked up from germline, CDR1 is SGHTA and CDR2 is FQGNSA. This CDR3 is CASMPGGSYNEQFF. CDR3 coding DNA: TGTGCCAGCATGCCGGGGGGTAGCTACAATGAGCAGTTCTTC.

The gene calls are TRBV7-2 and TRBJ2-4; TRBD2 matches 11 bases. V gave up 5 bases and J gave up 0 bases; unmatched junction bases: 6. This CDR3 contains 17 residues. Germline V CDR1 and CDR2: SGHTA, FQGNSA. The CDR3 loop reads CASSLGLAGLAKNIQYF. CDR3 DNA: TGTGCCAGCAGCCTCGGACTAGCGGGTCTAGCCAAAAACATTCAGTACTTC.

The chain carries TRBV27 and TRBJ2-7; D might be TRBD1 (6 bases). The CDR3 contains 15 residues. The germline V gene has CDR1 MNHEY and CDR2 SMNVEV (reference sequence). Trimming left V 5 bases short and J 1 base short, with 15 bases between. CDR3 region: CASSPLRRGSYEQYF. The CDR3 nucleotides read TGTGCCAGCAGTCCTCTTCGTAGGGGGTCCTACGAGCAGTACTTC.

The chain combines TRBV3-1 (or the pseudogene TRBV3-2) with TRBJ1-1; the D is unclear. V shed 0 bases and J shed 5 bases, with 13 bases lying between them. CDR1 and CDR2 (germline): LGHDT, YNNKEL (reference sequence). This CDR3 contains 15 residues. CDR3: CASSQDPGMRTEAFF. The DNA of the CDR3 is TGTGCCAGCAGCCAAGATCCGGGTATGCGGACTGAAGCTTTCTTT.

The chain recombines TRBV14 with TRBJ2-1; 12 bases map to TRBD2. This CDR3 has 21 amino acids. V shed 3 bases, J shed 5 bases, and the junction held 20 bases outside the gene matches. In germline, CDR1 is SGHDN, CDR2 FVKESK. DNA of the CDR3: TGTGCCAGCAGCCATCTCCTAGGACTAGCGGGATCTCAACCTACAAACAATGAGCAGTTCTTC. Translated, it gives CASSHLLGLAGSQPTNNEQFF. Supplemented by reference TRBV14 and TRBJ2-1, the full variable domain reads EAGVTQFPSHSVIEKGQTVTLRCDPISGHDNLYWYRRVMGKEIKFLLHFVKESKQDESGMPNNRFLAERTGGTYSTLKVQPAELEDSGVYFCASSHLLGLAGSQPTNNEQFFGPGTRLTVL.

The chain combines TRBV6-5 with TRBJ2-2, with 12 bases identical to TRBD2. The CDR3 has 15 residues. Germline CDR1 MNHEY, CDR2 SVGAGI. J was trimmed by 7 bases and V by 2 bases; bases with no gene match: 2. This CDR3 is CASSYRTSGIGELFF. DNA of the CDR3: TGTGCCAGCAGTTACCGGACTAGCGGGATCGGGGAGCTGTTTTTT.

This chain connects TRBV6-6 to TRBJ2-4; D unclear. The CDR3 is 14 residues long. The V end lost 0 bases, the J end lost 5 bases, and 8 bases lay between the germline ends. CDR1 and CDR2 from the germline V gene are MNHNY and SVGAGI (reference sequence). CDR3: CASSYSSTQNIQYF. For the CDR3, the DNA is TGTGCCAGCAGTTACTCGAGTACCCAAAACATTCAGTACTTC.

Note on this clone: The same CDR3 arises from other DNA sequences in this sample as well. This chain joins TRBV18 and TRBJ1-1; no definite D call. With 3 bases removed from V and 3 bases from J, the gap between germline ends came to 8 bases. This CDR3 comprises 13 residues. In germline, CDR1 is KGHSH, CDR2 LQKENI. The CDR3 sequence: CASSPRQDTEAFF. Written as DNA, the CDR3 is TGTGCCAGCTCACCTCGTCAGGACACTGAAGCTTTCTTT.